The present entry profiles one T cell receptor (beta chain) with its context. The record originates from a study of beta chain features in type 1 diabetes. Isolated RNA was reverse transcribed in full, so expressed TCRB transcripts were sequenced. Repertoires were generated with immunoSEQ multiplex PCR, while TCRdb's copy carries only in-frame clones and drops some. The sample yields approximately 150,000 clones, 9% to 10% seen once. V was pared by 4 bases and J by 2 bases, with 11 bases between. The germline CDR1 and CDR2 sequences are SGHVS and FQNEAQ. The CDR3 has 14 amino acids. V gene TRBV7-8 combines with J gene TRBJ2-5; tentatively, D is TRBD1 (6 bases). The TCR sequence derives from a woman aged 18 to 35 in good health. Material for sequencing was central memory CD4+ T cells from blood. CDR3 loop: CASSSWGRQETQYF. Written as DNA, the CDR3 is TGTGCCAGCAGCTCATGGGGGCGTCAAGAGACCCAGTACTTC. The whole variable domain, remainder taken from reference TRBV7-8 and TRBJ2-5, is GAGVSQSPRYKVAKRGQDVALRCDPISGHVSLFWYQQALGQGPEFLTYFQNEAQLDKSGLPSDRFFAERPEGSVSTLKIQRTQQEDSAVYLCASSSWGRQETQYFGPGTRLLVL.